A single sample gave rise to the 31 T cell receptor beta chains below, sequenced in a study of T cells in localized non-small cell lung cancer. The repertoire was sequenced with immunoSEQ multiplex PCR; TCRdb's copy has only in-frame clones and lacks some. This table holds 100,000 to 150,000 clones, 89% found once. Specimen: peripheral blood, collected before any cancer treatment. The source is a female donor older than 55 with stage I lung adenocarcinoma.

The chain carries TRBV6-5 and TRBJ2-7; the match to TRBD1 covers 9 bases. The CDR3 has 13 amino acids. Germline values: CDR1 MNHEY, CDR2 SVGAGI. V lost 6 bases, J lost 4 bases, and 4 bases stayed unmatched. The CDR3, as DNA: TGTGCCAGCAGGGGACAGGGATCGTACGAGCAGTACTTC. This codes for CASRGQGSYEQYF.

V and J are TRBV6-5 and TRBJ2-7; 10 bases agree with TRBD2. V was clipped by 2 bases and J by 3 bases; unmatched bases: 7. CDR1 is MNHEY, CDR2 SVGAGI, per germline. CDR3 length: 16 amino acids. DNA of the CDR3: TGTGCCAGCAGTTACCTTACTAGCGGGACCGTCTACGAGCAGTACTTC. It translates to CASSYLTSGTVYEQYF.

This sequence joins TRBV5-6 and TRBJ1-1; D is unresolved. This CDR3 region has 16 residues. Germline CDR1 is SGHDT and CDR2 is YYEEEE. V shed 2 bases and J shed 2 bases, with 16 bases lying between them. The CDR3 DNA follows: TGTGCCAGCAGCTTAGGCAGGTCACCCTTCAACACTGAAGCTTTCTTT. Protein sequence: CASSLGRSPFNTEAFF. Variable domain in full (rest from reference TRBV5-6 and TRBJ1-1): DAGVTQSPTHLIKTRGQQVTLRCSPKSGHDTVSWYQQALGQGPQFIFQYYEEEERQRGNFPDRFSGHQFPNYSSELNVNALLLGDSALYLCASSLGRSPFNTEAFFGQGTRLTVV.

J is TRBJ2-7 and V is TRBV29-1; possible D gene TRBD2, 6 bases. Trimming took off 6 bases at V and 2 bases at J, with 17 bases between the two ends. Germline lookup yields CDR1 SQVTM and CDR2 ANQGSEA. The CDR3 is 14 residues long. CDR3 in amino acids: CSVSPRDSTYEQYF. DNA of the CDR3: TGCAGCGTCAGCCCTCGGGACTCCACCTACGAGCAGTACTTC.

V gene TRBV5-1 combines with J gene TRBJ2-5; 14 bases are shared with TRBD2. V trimming: 4 bases; J trimming: 5 bases; junction bases outside the gene matches: 7. There are 16 residues in the CDR3. Germline assignment: CDR1 SGHRS and CDR2 YFSETQ. CDR3 sequence (DNA): TGCGCCAGCAGCCTAGGACTAGCGGGAGGAGGGGAGACCCAGTACTTC. Protein: CASSLGLAGGGETQYF.

The J gene is TRBJ2-1, the V gene TRBV30, with 11 bases matching TRBD2. The CDR3 spans 17 residues. V trimming: 1 base; J trimming: 4 bases; junction bases outside the gene matches: 9. Germline lookup yields CDR1 GTSNPN and CDR2 SVGIG (reference sequence). In DNA, the CDR3 is TGTGCCTGGAGTGGACTAGCGGGACCAAGGGGTTACAATGAGCAGTTCTTC. Its protein product is CAWSGLAGPRGYNEQFF.

This clone was detected only a few times. The chain has TRBV6-1 and TRBJ1-2; possible D gene TRBD1, 5 bases. The CDR3 totals 12 residues. Germline CDR1 reads MNHNS; CDR2 reads SASEGT. The V end lost 5 bases, the J end lost 1 base, and 5 bases lay between the germline ends. The CDR3 spells CASSQGNYGYTF. The CDR3 bases are TGTGCCAGCAGTCAGGGTAACTATGGCTACACCTTC.

The chain joins TRBV11-2 to TRBJ2-5, with 10 bases aligning to TRBD1. With V trimmed by 5 bases and J by 4 bases, 7 bases remained unmatched. The CDR3 has 15 residues. From germline, CDR1 is SGHAT and CDR2 FQNNGV. This CDR3 reads CASSPGTGVVETQYF. DNA for the CDR3: TGTGCCAGCAGCCCCGGGACAGGGGTAGTAGAGACCCAGTACTTC. The full variable domain, its missing parts supplied by reference TRBV11-2 and TRBJ2-5, is EAGVAQSPRYKIIEKRQSVAFWCNPISGHATLYWYQQILGQGPKLLIQFQNNGVVDDSQLPKDRFSAERLKGVDSTLKIQPAKLEDSAVYLCASSPGTGVVETQYFGPGTRLLVL.

This clone has only a few counts. Other nucleotide sequences from this sample produce the same CDR3. This chain uses TRBV7-2 with TRBJ2-7; TRBD1 agrees at 7 bases. The V and J ends lost 1 base and 1 base, in that order; junction bases with no gene match: 4. Germline V gene sequence: CDR1 SGHTA, CDR2 FQGNSA. The CDR3 length is 15 residues. CDR3: CASSLEWDRSYEQYF. CDR3 nucleotide sequence: TGTGCCAGCAGCTTAGAATGGGACAGATCCTACGAGCAGTACTTC.

The rearrangement links TRBV12-5 to TRBJ1-2; D perhaps matches TRBD1 (5 bases). Germline V gene data show CDR1 as LGHNT and CDR2 as FRNRAP. Trimming pared 3 bases from V and 2 bases from J, leaving 7 bases between. There are 13 residues in the CDR3. The CDR3 DNA is TGTGCTAGTGGTTTCTGGGGGAACTATGGCTACACCTTC. Translation: CASGFWGNYGYTF.

The rearrangement uses TRBV19 and TRBJ2-5, with TRBD1 identical over 10 bases. CDR3 length: 15 residues. Losses at the gene ends were 2 bases for V and 4 bases for J; bases not matched to a gene: 4. CDR1 is LNHDA and CDR2 is SQIVND in the germline V gene (reference sequence). The CDR3 bases are TGTGCCAGTAGTATACCCGGGACAGGGGCAGAGACCCAGTACTTC. This encodes CASSIPGTGAETQYF.

The genes are TRBV11-2 and TRBJ2-1, with a possible D match to TRBD2 (5 bases). The CDR3 spans 13 residues. V was trimmed by 0 bases and J by 12 bases, leaving 12 bases between them. Germline V gives CDR1 SGHAT, CDR2 FQNNGV. The CDR3 reads CASSLDPGWGQFF. Written as DNA, the CDR3 is TGTGCCAGCAGCTTAGATCCGGGGTGGGGGCAGTTCTTC.

The chain uses TRBV5-1 and TRBJ2-3; TRBD2 aligns across 11 bases. The CDR3 is 17 residues long. Trimming cost V 0 bases and J 2 bases; bases outside gene matches: 5. Germline CDR1 reads SGHRS; CDR2 reads YFSETQ. CDR3: CASSLARLAGSTDTQYF. The CDR3 DNA follows: TGCGCCAGCAGCTTGGCCCGACTAGCGGGGTCCACAGATACGCAGTATTTT.

This clone was detected a few times. The chain has TRBV9 and TRBJ2-1; the D call may be TRBD1 or TRBD2 (5 bases each). V was cut by 2 bases and J by 10 bases, with 13 bases left in between. Looked up from germline, CDR1 is SGDLS and CDR2 is YYNGEE. The CDR3 totals 13 residues. The CDR3 region is CASSVSGSREQFF. In DNA, the CDR3 is TGTGCCAGCAGCGTGTCAGGGAGCCGCGAGCAGTTCTTC.

The chain uses TRBV28 and TRBJ2-7; D possibly corresponds to TRBD1 (6 bases). The CDR3 has 15 residues. Germline V gene data show CDR1 as MDHEN and CDR2 as SYDVKM. The V end was cut by 6 bases, the J end by 3 bases, with 18 bases between. The CDR3 reads CASSRIPDRNYEQYF. The CDR3 nucleotides are TGTGCCAGCAGCCGAATCCCGGACAGAAACTACGAGCAGTACTTC.

In its sample, this clone was seen a few times. V usage is TRBV29-1 and J usage is TRBJ1-1; 7 positions match TRBD1. J lost 6 bases, V lost 3 bases, and 10 bases had no gene match. Germline values: CDR1 SQVTM, CDR2 ANQGSEA. The length of the CDR3 is 14 residues. The DNA for the CDR3 is TGCAGCGTTGAGGCGGCAGGGGGGGCCGCTGAAGCTTTCTTT. This gives the protein CSVEAAGGAAEAFF.

This chain joins TRBV30 and TRBJ1-2; D remains ambiguous. The length of the CDR3 is 12 residues. The germline V gene encodes CDR1 GTSNPN and CDR2 SVGIG (reference sequence). Trimming pared 1 base from V and 3 bases from J, leaving 6 bases between. In DNA form, the CDR3 reads TGTGCCTGGAGTGATACCGACTATGGCTACACCTTC. Its translation: CAWSDTDYGYTF.

The gene calls are TRBV10-1 and TRBJ2-2; D unresolved. Germline values: CDR1 WNHNN, CDR2 SYGVQD (reference sequence). The length of the CDR3 is 14 residues. The V gene lost 3 bases and the J gene lost 6 bases, with 11 bases spanning the gap. The CDR3 region is CASSDLLEAGELFF. CDR3 sequence (DNA): TGCGCCAGCAGTGACCTTCTAGAGGCCGGGGAGCTGTTTTTT.

The genes are TRBV14 and TRBJ1-5, with unresolved D. This CDR3 is built from 14 residues. Trimming shortened V by 5 bases and J by 2 bases, and 10 bases separated the two germline ends. Germline V CDR1 and CDR2: SGHDN, FVKESK. CDR3 sequence: CASSDKGGNQPQHF. The DNA for the CDR3 is TGTGCCAGCAGCGACAAGGGTGGCAATCAGCCCCAGCATTTT.

V gene TRBV6-5 combines with J gene TRBJ1-5; 8 nucleotides match TRBD1. J was trimmed by 7 bases and V by 7 bases; bases with no gene match: 12. The CDR3 length is 15 residues. Germline-derived CDR1 and CDR2 are MNHEY and SVGAGI. The CDR3 loop is CASTPGQGEWQPQHF. CDR3 sequence (DNA): TGTGCCAGCACCCCCGGACAGGGAGAGTGGCAGCCCCAGCATTTT.

The chain couples TRBV5-1 to TRBJ1-4; D is unclear. The CDR3 runs 15 residues. Germline assignment: CDR1 SGHRS and CDR2 YFSETQ. With 0 bases removed from V and 8 bases from J, the gap between germline ends came to 14 bases. CDR3 sequence: CASSLAAEEEEKLFF. The CDR3 nucleotides are TGCGCCAGCAGCTTGGCCGCGGAGGAGGAAGAAAAACTGTTTTTT.

This sequence joins TRBV7-9 and TRBJ1-4; TRBD1 is a possible D gene (5 bases). This CDR3 contains 14 residues. The germline V gene encodes CDR1 SEHNR and CDR2 FQNEAQ (reference sequence). Trimming left V 5 bases short and J 8 bases short, with 15 bases between. The CDR3: CASSPPGAGEKLFF. In DNA form, the CDR3 reads TGTGCCAGCAGCCCCCCCGGGGCTGGGGAAAAACTGTTTTTT.

The chain joins TRBV5-1 to TRBJ2-2; 14 nucleotides match TRBD2. V lost 4 bases to trimming and J lost 6 bases; unmatched junction nucleotides: 8. The length of the CDR3 is 17 residues. Looked up from germline, CDR1 is SGHRS and CDR2 is YFSETQ. The CDR3 sequence: CASSQRLAGGPAGELFF. The DNA for the CDR3 is TGCGCCAGCAGCCAAAGACTAGCGGGAGGGCCGGCCGGGGAGCTGTTTTTT.

V usage is TRBV9 and J usage is TRBJ2-7, with 9 nucleotides matching TRBD1. CDR3 length: 15 amino acids. Germline trimming cut 2 bases from V and 5 bases from J; bases unmatched to any gene: 8. Germline assignment: CDR1 SGDLS and CDR2 YYNGEE. The DNA for the CDR3 is TGTGCCAGCAGCGTTATGACAGGGGGAAGCAACGAGCAGTACTTC. It is translated as CASSVMTGGSNEQYF.

Worth noting for this clone: Other nucleotide sequences from this sample produce the same CDR3. V and J are TRBV4-1 and TRBJ2-7; D tentatively fits TRBD1 or TRBD2 (5 bases each). Trimming cost V 8 bases and J 6 bases, with 14 bases left between them. Germline V gene lookup returns CDR1 MGHRA and CDR2 YSYEKL. The CDR3 extends over 12 amino acids. The CDR3 region is CASVGEKSEQYF. DNA of the CDR3: TGCGCCAGCGTAGGGGAGAAGAGCGAGCAGTACTTC.

The CDR3 DNA is TGTGCCAGCAGCTCGCAGGGCGACACTGAAGCTTTCTTT. It is translated as CASSSQGDTEAFF. The V gene is TRBV7-2, the J gene TRBJ1-1; TRBD1 is a possible D gene (5 bases). V shed 4 bases and J shed 3 bases, with 9 bases lying between them. Germline V gene lookup returns CDR1 SGHTA and CDR2 FQGNSA. This CDR3 spans 13 amino acids.

The chain is built from TRBV5-1 and TRBJ2-1; unclear D gene. The CDR3 length is 13 residues. CDR1 is SGHRS, CDR2 YFSETQ, per germline. V was clipped by 4 bases and J by 5 bases, with 10 bases between them. The CDR3 DNA is TGCGCCAGCAGCCTGGAGACGGACAATGAGCAGTTCTTC. Residues: CASSLETDNEQFF.

Concerning this clone: The sample contains more than one DNA sequence encoding this CDR3. V is TRBV28 and J is TRBJ1-1, with unresolved D. V was cut by 3 bases and J by 1 base, with 9 bases left in between. The germline V gene encodes CDR1 MDHEN and CDR2 SYDVKM. This CDR3 has 14 amino acids. This CDR3 reads CASSLLRANTEAFF. CDR3 DNA: TGTGCCAGCAGTTTGTTACGGGCGAACACTGAAGCTTTCTTT.

This rearrangement joins TRBV5-8 to TRBJ1-5; D might be TRBD1 (5 bases). This CDR3 is 15 amino acids long. Trimming removed 1 base at V and 2 bases at J, with 10 bases between. Germline CDR1 is SGHTS and CDR2 is YDEGEE. The CDR3 region is CASSLLRGGNQPQHF. CDR3 bases: TGTGCCAGCAGCTTGCTTCGGGGCGGCAATCAGCCCCAGCATTTT.

This rearrangement joins TRBV11-3 to TRBJ2-7, with 7 bases that match TRBD2. CDR1 and CDR2 from the germline V gene are SGHNT and YENEEA. The CDR3 is made up of 14 amino acids. Trimming removed 0 bases from V and 3 bases from J; junction bases left unmatched: 2. CDR3 bases: TGTGCCAGCAGCTTAGACGGGGAGGGCTACGAGCAGTACTTC. Its protein is CASSLDGEGYEQYF.

The V and J genes are TRBV27 and TRBJ2-5; possibly TRBD2 for D (5 bases). V gave up 7 bases and J gave up 3 bases, with 12 bases separating them. Germline V gene data show CDR1 as MNHEY and CDR2 as SMNVEV (reference sequence). The CDR3 sequence is 13 residues long. DNA of the CDR3: TGTGCCAGCACTTCCCACGGGGAAGAGACCCAGTACTTC. Translated: CASTSHGEETQYF.